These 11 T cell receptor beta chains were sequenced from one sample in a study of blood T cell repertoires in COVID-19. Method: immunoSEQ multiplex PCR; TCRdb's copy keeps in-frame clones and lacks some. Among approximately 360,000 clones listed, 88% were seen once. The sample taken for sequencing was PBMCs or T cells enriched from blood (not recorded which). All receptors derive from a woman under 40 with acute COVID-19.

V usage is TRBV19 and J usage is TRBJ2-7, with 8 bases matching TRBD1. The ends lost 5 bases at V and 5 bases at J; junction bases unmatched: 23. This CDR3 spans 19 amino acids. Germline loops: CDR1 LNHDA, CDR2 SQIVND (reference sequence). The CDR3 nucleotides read TGTGCCAGTAGTCCCGCCGGTTGGGGTTCGGGAACAGGGGGTAACGAGCAGTACTTC. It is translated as CASSPAGWGSGTGGNEQYF.

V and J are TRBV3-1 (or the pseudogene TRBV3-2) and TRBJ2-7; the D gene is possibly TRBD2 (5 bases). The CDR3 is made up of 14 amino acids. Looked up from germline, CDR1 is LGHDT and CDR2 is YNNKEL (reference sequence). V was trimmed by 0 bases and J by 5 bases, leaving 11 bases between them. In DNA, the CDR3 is TGTGCCAGCAGCCAAGATCGGTGGGGAGACGAGCAGTACTTC. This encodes CASSQDRWGDEQYF.

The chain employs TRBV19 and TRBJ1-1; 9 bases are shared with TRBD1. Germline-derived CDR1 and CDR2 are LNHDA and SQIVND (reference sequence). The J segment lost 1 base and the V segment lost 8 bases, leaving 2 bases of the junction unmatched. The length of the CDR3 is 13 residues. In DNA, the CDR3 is TGTGCCAGTGGGACAGGGAGGAACACTGAAGCTTTCTTT. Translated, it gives CASGTGRNTEAFF.

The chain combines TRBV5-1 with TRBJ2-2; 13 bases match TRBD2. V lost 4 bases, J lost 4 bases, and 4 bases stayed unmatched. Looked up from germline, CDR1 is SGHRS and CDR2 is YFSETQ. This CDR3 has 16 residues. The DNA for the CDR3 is TGCGCCAGCAGCCTTGGACTAGCGGGAGCCACCGGGGAGCTGTTTTTT. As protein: CASSLGLAGATGELFF.

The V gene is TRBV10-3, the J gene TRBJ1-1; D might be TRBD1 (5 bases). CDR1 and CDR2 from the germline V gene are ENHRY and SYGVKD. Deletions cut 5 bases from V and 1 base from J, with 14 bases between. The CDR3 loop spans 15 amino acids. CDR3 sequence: CAISTSGGKNTEAFF. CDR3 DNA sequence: TGTGCCATCAGTACATCGGGGGGGAAGAACACTGAAGCTTTCTTT.

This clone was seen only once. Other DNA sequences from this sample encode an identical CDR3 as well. The CDR3 sequence: CASSSGQGGNQPQHF. In DNA, the CDR3 is TGCGCCAGCAGCTCTGGACAGGGGGGCAATCAGCCCCAGCATTTT. The chain carries TRBV5-1 and TRBJ1-5; 10 bases align to TRBD1. From germline, CDR1 is SGHRS and CDR2 YFSETQ. CDR3 length: 15 residues. V trimming: 3 bases; J trimming: 2 bases; junction bases outside the gene matches: 2.

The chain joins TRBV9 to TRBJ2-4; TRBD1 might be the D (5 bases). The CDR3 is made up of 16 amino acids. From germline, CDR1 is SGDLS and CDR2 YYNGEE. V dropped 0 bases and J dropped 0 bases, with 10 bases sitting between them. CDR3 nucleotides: TGTGCCAGCAGCGTAGGACAGAACCTAGCCAAAAACATTCAGTACTTC. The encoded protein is CASSVGQNLAKNIQYF.

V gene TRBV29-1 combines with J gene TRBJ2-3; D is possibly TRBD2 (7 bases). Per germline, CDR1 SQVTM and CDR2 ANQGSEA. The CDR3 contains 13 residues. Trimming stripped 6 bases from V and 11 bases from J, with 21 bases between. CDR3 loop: CSVGGTSIREQYF. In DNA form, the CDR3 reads TGCAGCGTGGGGGGGACATCAATACGGGAGCAGTATTTT.

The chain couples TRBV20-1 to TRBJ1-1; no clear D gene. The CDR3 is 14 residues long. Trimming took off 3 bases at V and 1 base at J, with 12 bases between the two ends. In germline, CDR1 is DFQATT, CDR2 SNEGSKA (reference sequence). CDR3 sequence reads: CSASYGSGNTEAFF. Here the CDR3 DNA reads TGCAGTGCTAGTTACGGCTCGGGGAACACTGAAGCTTTCTTT.

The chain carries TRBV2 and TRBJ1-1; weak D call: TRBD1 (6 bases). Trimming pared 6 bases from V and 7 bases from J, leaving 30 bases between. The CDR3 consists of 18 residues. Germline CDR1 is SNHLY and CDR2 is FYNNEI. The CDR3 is CASSARTESFIGRGEAFF. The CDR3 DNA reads TGTGCCAGCAGCGCCAGGACAGAAAGTTTCATCGGGCGCGGTGAAGCTTTCTTT.

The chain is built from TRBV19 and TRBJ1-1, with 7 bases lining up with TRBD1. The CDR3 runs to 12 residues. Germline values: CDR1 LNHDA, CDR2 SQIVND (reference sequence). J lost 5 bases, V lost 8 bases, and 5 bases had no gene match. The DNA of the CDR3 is TGTGCCAGTTCAGACAGGGAAACTGAAGCTTTCTTT. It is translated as CASSDRETEAFF.